This T cell receptor (beta chain) was sequenced for a study of control samples from healthy donors and cancer patients. Per the germline V gene, CDR1 is LGHNA and CDR2 is YNFKEQ. Between the trimmed V and J ends, which lost 1 base and 7 bases, there was a span of 7 bases. This CDR3 has 12 amino acids. Sequenced by immunoSEQ multiplex PCR; TCRdb stores in-frame clones only, minus some. The sample carries about 150,000 clones, around 96% recorded once. What was sequenced was blood. The receptor's source is a man aged 35 to 55 in good health. The chain carries TRBV4-2 and TRBJ1-1; D unclear. CDR3 bases: TGTGCCAGCAGCCAAGGGACCTTTGAAGCTTTCTTT. This codes for CASSQGTFEAFF.